These 32 T cell receptor beta chains share one sample of origin, sequenced in a study of T cells after yellow fever vaccination. MiXCR was run by TCRdb on the 5' RACE reads, yielding one entry per CDR3 protein. The data show some 670,000 distinct CDR3 sequences, over 9% seen once. The sequencing here drew on PBMCs, taken on the day of the yellow fever booster vaccination. All receptors come from a man younger than 40 who received the YFV17D yellow fever vaccine.

The rearrangement links TRBV12-3 or TRBV12-4 to TRBJ1-1, with 7 bases that match TRBD1. CDR3 length: 12 amino acids. V lost 5 bases and J lost 9; bases outside the gene matches: 6. The chain's CDR3 is CASSTRQGKAFF. In DNA form, the CDR3 reads TGTGCCAGCAGTACAAGACAGGGTAAAGCTTTCTTT.

This chain links TRBV5-5 with TRBJ1-6; D gene unclear. Trimming removed 4 bases from V and 7 bases from J, with 12 bases in between. The CDR3 loop spans 14 amino acids. Germline CDR1 reads SGHKS; CDR2 reads YYEKEE (reference sequence). The CDR3 bases are TGTGCCAGCAGCCTAGCGGCTCAAAATTCACCCCTCCACTTT. It specifies CASSLAAQNSPLHF.

This clonotype turned up a few times. This sequence joins TRBV5-5 and TRBJ2-4, with 7 bases that match TRBD1. Germline V gene data show CDR1 as SGHKS and CDR2 as YYEKEE (reference sequence). J was trimmed by 2 bases and V by 4 bases; bases with no gene match: 6. CDR3 length: 15 amino acids. For the CDR3, the DNA is TGTGCCAGCAGCCCCGGGACAGATCCCAAAAACATTCAGTACTTC. Its protein product is CASSPGTDPKNIQYF.

V usage is TRBV20-1 and J usage is TRBJ2-1; 10 nucleotides line up with TRBD2. Germline V lookup: CDR1 DFQATT, CDR2 SNEGSKA (reference sequence). Losses at the gene ends were 3 bases for V and 3 bases for J; bases not matched to a gene: 2. This CDR3 comprises 14 residues. The CDR3 here is CSARPSGSYNEQFF. DNA of the CDR3: TGCAGTGCTAGGCCTAGCGGGAGCTACAATGAGCAGTTCTTC.

This chain joins TRBV5-1 and TRBJ2-2; D call uncertain. CDR3 length: 13 residues. Trimming left V 4 bases short and J 5 bases short, with 9 bases between. Germline-derived CDR1 and CDR2 are SGHRS and YFSETQ. As DNA, the CDR3 is TGCGCCAGCAGCGGTTTTGGAACCGGGGAGCTGTTTTTT. Amino acids: CASSGFGTGELFF.

The V gene is TRBV20-1, the J gene TRBJ2-2; D call uncertain. CDR1 is DFQATT, CDR2 SNEGSKA, per germline (reference sequence). This CDR3 has 13 residues. The germline V and J ends were trimmed by 0 bases and 5 bases, with 7 bases remaining between them. Here the CDR3 reads CSARDLRTGELFF. The CDR3 DNA sequence: TGCAGTGCTAGAGATCTGCGGACCGGGGAGCTGTTTTTT.

In this sample, this clonotype turned up a few times. The chain links TRBV5-1 to TRBJ1-2; D unresolved. Germline CDR1 and CDR2: SGHRS and YFSETQ. This CDR3 has 12 residues. V was trimmed by 5 bases and J by 8 bases, leaving 13 bases between them. The CDR3 bases are TGCGCCAGCAGTCGCGAGGAGTCGGGCTACACCTTC. Its translation: CASSREESGYTF.

This clonotype has more than one count but fewer than ten. V usage is TRBV12-3 or TRBV12-4 and J usage is TRBJ2-5, with D perhaps TRBD2 (5 bases). The CDR3 totals 13 residues. V was clipped by 3 bases and J by 3 bases, with 8 bases between them. The CDR3 region is CASSFRGKETQYF. The CDR3 region has the DNA TGTGCCAGCAGTTTCCGAGGGAAAGAGACCCAGTACTTC.

Only a few counts were recorded for this clonotype. This chain joins TRBV20-1 and TRBJ2-1; D perhaps matches TRBD2 (5 bases). This CDR3 has 10 amino acids. Germline V gene data show CDR1 as DFQATT and CDR2 as SNEGSKA (reference sequence). The V and J ends lost 6 bases and 6 bases respectively, with 6 bases between them. CDR3 nucleotides: TGCAGTGCCGCGGGCAATGAGCAGTTCTTC. Amino acid sequence: CSAAGNEQFF.

This clonotype turned up a few times. This chain connects TRBV7-2 to TRBJ2-1; 7 positions agree with TRBD2. Germline CDR1 SGHTA, CDR2 FQGNSA. The length of the CDR3 is 16 residues. V shed 7 bases, J shed 5 bases, and the junction held 14 bases outside the gene matches. CDR3 region: CASKPRRGAGDNEQFF. The CDR3 DNA reads as TGTGCCAGCAAACCAAGGAGGGGCGCGGGGGACAATGAGCAGTTCTTC.

This rearrangement joins TRBV6-2 or TRBV6-3 to TRBJ2-1; D unresolved. The CDR3 covers 14 residues. Germline CDR1 and CDR2: MNHEY and SVGEGT. Between the trimmed V and J ends, which lost 6 bases and 5 bases, there was a span of 14 bases. Written as DNA, the CDR3 is TGTGCCAGCAGGGACCTGATACCGAACAATGAGCAGTTCTTC. Its protein product is CASRDLIPNNEQFF.

V gene TRBV6-5 combines with J gene TRBJ2-7, with 10 positions matching TRBD1. With V trimmed by 4 bases and J by 5 bases, 11 bases remained unmatched. Germline loops: CDR1 MNHEY, CDR2 SVGAGI. The CDR3 spans 16 residues. The CDR3 DNA reads as TGTGCCAGCAGTTTCAACGGCGACAGGGGGCGGAACGAGCAGTACTTC. Translated, it gives CASSFNGDRGRNEQYF.

This clonotype has only a few counts. This chain connects TRBV29-1 to TRBJ1-1; D uncertain. The CDR3 extends over 15 amino acids. Trimming cost V 1 base and J 2 bases, with 14 bases left between them. CDR1 and CDR2 (germline): SQVTM, ANQGSEA. DNA for the CDR3: TGCAGCGTTGAAGGAGGTCAGATAAAAAACACTGAAGCTTTCTTT. Its translation: CSVEGGQIKNTEAFF.

The V gene is TRBV12-3 or TRBV12-4, the J gene TRBJ2-2, with 7 bases lining up with TRBD1. This CDR3 region has 15 residues. J lost 5 bases, V lost 5 bases, and 8 bases had no gene match. CDR3 sequence reads: CASSLYRGKTGELFF. In nucleotides, the CDR3 is TGTGCCAGCAGTCTATACAGGGGCAAGACCGGGGAGCTGTTTTTT.

In this sample, this clonotype turned up a few times. The rearrangement links TRBV20-1 to TRBJ2-3, with D possibly TRBD1 on 6 matching bases. V lost 2 bases to trimming and J lost 2 bases, with 20 bases between them. The CDR3 totals 17 residues. CDR1 is DFQATT, CDR2 SNEGSKA, per germline (reference sequence). In DNA, the CDR3 is TGCAGTGCTAGACCCTTCAGAACGGACAGATACACAGATACGCAGTATTTT. The encoded protein is CSARPFRTDRYTDTQYF.

This clonotype was counted between two and nine times. The gene calls are TRBV7-2 and TRBJ2-6, with 11 bases matching TRBD1. Germline V gene lookup returns CDR1 SGHTA and CDR2 FQGNSA. The CDR3 covers 17 residues. J was trimmed by 0 bases and V by 3 bases; bases with no gene match: 1. CDR3 residues: CASSLGQGDSGANVLTF. The CDR3 DNA sequence: TGTGCCAGCAGCTTGGGACAGGGGGACTCTGGGGCCAACGTCCTGACTTTC.

Only a few counts were recorded for this clonotype. V is TRBV6-1 and J is TRBJ2-3; TRBD2 matches at 7 bases. The CDR3 is made up of 13 amino acids. Germline V CDR1 and CDR2: MNHNS, SASEGT. J gave up 2 bases and V 7 bases, and 3 bases lay outside the gene matches. DNA for the CDR3: TGTGCCAGCACCGGGAGGTACACAGATACGCAGTATTTT. Amino acids: CASTGRYTDTQYF.

The rearrangement joins TRBV11-2 to TRBJ2-5; TRBD1 agrees at 7 bases. Germline trimming cut 0 bases from V and 4 bases from J; bases unmatched to any gene: 11. The V gene's germline CDR1 is SGHAT and CDR2 FQNNGV. This CDR3 has 17 amino acids. The CDR3 sequence is CASSLDPPTGIRETQYF. The CDR3 DNA reads as TGTGCCAGCAGCTTAGACCCGCCGACAGGGATTAGAGAGACCCAGTACTTC.

The CDR3 DNA follows: TGCAGTGCCTCTGGACTAGCGGGGGACAATGAGCAGTTCTTC. It is translated as CSASGLAGDNEQFF. V is TRBV20-1 and J is TRBJ2-1, with 13 bases aligning to TRBD2. Looked up from germline, CDR1 is DFQATT and CDR2 is SNEGSKA (reference sequence). This CDR3 has 14 residues. V gave up 6 bases and J gave up 5 bases; unmatched junction bases: 4.

This clonotype showed up just a few times. This rearrangement joins TRBV7-8 to TRBJ1-5, with TRBD1 matching 8 bases. Germline lookup yields CDR1 SGHVS and CDR2 FQNEAQ. J gave up 2 bases and V 4 bases, and 4 bases lay outside the gene matches. CDR3 length equals 15 residues. Written as DNA, the CDR3 is TGTGCCAGCAGCTCAGGGGGCGCCGGCAATCAGCCCCAGCATTTT. It encodes CASSSGGAGNQPQHF.

This clonotype turned up a few times. J is TRBJ2-7 and V is TRBV9, with D perhaps given as TRBD1 or TRBD2 (5 bases each). Germline values: CDR1 SGDLS, CDR2 YYNGEE. The CDR3 loop spans 14 amino acids. V was trimmed by 0 bases and J by 2 bases, leaving 9 bases between them. Here the CDR3 reads CASSVGDPAYEQYF. DNA for the CDR3: TGTGCCAGCAGCGTAGGGGACCCCGCCTACGAGCAGTACTTC.

This chain connects TRBV27 to TRBJ2-2; D possibly corresponds to TRBD2 (8 bases). CDR1 MNHEY and CDR2 SMNVEV come from the germline V gene (reference sequence). The germline V and J ends were trimmed by 2 bases and 6 bases, with 19 bases remaining between them. The CDR3 is 17 amino acids. The CDR3 DNA reads as TGTGCCAGCAGTTTACAGGTCTCCGGGAGGGGGCCCGGGGAGCTGTTTTTT. As protein: CASSLQVSGRGPGELFF.

J is TRBJ2-7 and V is TRBV20-1; TRBD2 agrees at 7 bases. This CDR3 spans 14 amino acids. The junction had 7 bases not matched to a gene; V was cut back by 3 bases and J by 2 bases. CDR1 DFQATT and CDR2 SNEGSKA come from the germline V gene (reference sequence). The CDR3 region has the DNA TGCAGTGCTAGTGGGGAACTAGCGCCCTACGAGCAGTACTTC. Protein sequence: CSASGELAPYEQYF.

The V and J genes are TRBV7-6 and TRBJ2-1; 9 positions agree with TRBD2. The CDR3 totals 16 residues. Germline V gene data show CDR1 as SGHVS and CDR2 as FNYEAQ. The V gene end was trimmed by 1 base and the J gene end by 9 bases; junction bases not matched to a gene: 10. The CDR3: CASSLDFSGRDGEQFF. In DNA, the CDR3 is TGTGCCAGCAGCTTAGATTTTAGCGGGAGAGATGGTGAGCAGTTCTTC. Variable domain in full (rest from reference TRBV7-6 and TRBJ2-1): GAGVSQSPRYKVTKRGQDVALRCDPISGHVSLYWYRQALGQGPEFLTYFNYEAQQDKSGLPNDRFSAERPEGSISTLTIQRTEQRDSAMYRCASSLDFSGRDGEQFFGPGTRLTVL.

This clonotype has only one observation. The chain couples TRBV7-2 to TRBJ2-1, with D unresolved. V was shortened by 0 bases and J by 10 bases, with 7 bases between the two germline ends. This CDR3 has 12 residues. The germline V gene encodes CDR1 SGHTA and CDR2 FQGNSA. The chain's CDR3 is CASSLARQEQFF. The CDR3 coding sequence is TGTGCCAGCAGCTTAGCGAGGCAGGAGCAGTTCTTC. The entire variable domain, with the rest obtained from reference TRBV7-2 and TRBJ2-1, is as follows: GAGVSQSPSNKVTEKGKDVELRCDPISGHTALYWYRQSLGQGLEFLIYFQGNSAPDKSGLPSDRFSAERTGGSVSTLTIQRTQQEDSAVYLCASSLARQEQFFGPGTRLTVL.

In its sample, this clonotype was seen many times. The gene calls are TRBV12-3 or TRBV12-4 and TRBJ1-5, with TRBD1 matching 7 bases. The CDR3 runs to 15 residues. After removal of 5 bases from V and 0 bases from J, the junction contained 4 bases not matched to a gene. The CDR3 loop reads CASSPRQGSNQPQHF. DNA for the CDR3: TGTGCCAGCAGTCCCCGACAGGGTAGCAATCAGCCCCAGCATTTT.

V gene TRBV5-1 combines with J gene TRBJ2-1, with TRBD2 identical over 11 bases. CDR1 and CDR2 from the germline V gene are SGHRS and YFSETQ. V shed 0 bases and J 1 base; nucleotides not matched to a gene: 6. CDR3 length: 18 residues. The CDR3 loop is CASSLAPTSGASYNEQFF. The CDR3 DNA sequence: TGCGCCAGCAGCTTGGCCCCGACTAGCGGGGCGTCCTACAATGAGCAGTTCTTC.

This clonotype has just a few counts. The V gene is TRBV5-4, the J gene TRBJ2-7; either TRBD1 or TRBD2 may fit D (5 bases each). Germline V gene lookup returns CDR1 SGHNT and CDR2 YYREEE (reference sequence). This CDR3 is built from 15 residues. V lost 0 bases and J lost 0, with 10 bases in between. The CDR3 loop is CASSLDGGYSYEQYF. CDR3 sequence (DNA): TGTGCCAGCAGCTTGGATGGGGGTTACTCCTACGAGCAGTACTTC.

This clonotype was seen only a few times. The chain joins TRBV18 to TRBJ2-7; weak D call: TRBD1 (8 bases). Trimming removed 2 bases at V and 6 bases at J, with 14 bases between. The CDR3 extends over 14 amino acids. Germline-derived CDR1 and CDR2 are KGHSH and LQKENI. DNA of the CDR3: TGTGCCAGCTCACCAACTAACAGGGGGGGCGAGCAGTACTTC. Its protein is CASSPTNRGGEQYF.

The chain joins TRBV5-1 to TRBJ2-7; 9 nucleotides agree with TRBD2. The CDR3 runs to 16 residues. Germline V CDR1 and CDR2: SGHRS, YFSETQ. The ends lost 4 bases at V and 4 bases at J; junction bases unmatched: 12. This chain's CDR3 is CASSPGGTSISYEQYF. For the CDR3, the DNA is TGCGCCAGCAGCCCGGGGGGGACTAGCATTTCTTACGAGCAGTACTTC.

The chain is built from TRBV7-2 and TRBJ1-2; TRBD1 is a possible D gene (5 bases). This CDR3 has 16 amino acids. Trimming pared 5 bases from V and 3 bases from J, leaving 19 bases between. Germline CDR1 is SGHTA and CDR2 is FQGNSA. The CDR3 loop is CASSISAGFLDYGYTF. CDR3 DNA sequence: TGTGCCAGCAGCATAAGCGCAGGGTTTTTGGACTATGGCTACACCTTC.

This CDR3 reads CSAAGTSGSREQFF. CDR3 DNA: TGCAGTGCGGCCGGGACTAGCGGGAGTCGTGAGCAGTTCTTC. The chain is built from TRBV20-1 and TRBJ2-1, with 14 bases that match TRBD2. CDR3 size: 14 residues. J gave up 9 bases and V 6 bases, and 7 bases lay outside the gene matches. Germline CDR1 and CDR2: DFQATT and SNEGSKA (reference sequence).